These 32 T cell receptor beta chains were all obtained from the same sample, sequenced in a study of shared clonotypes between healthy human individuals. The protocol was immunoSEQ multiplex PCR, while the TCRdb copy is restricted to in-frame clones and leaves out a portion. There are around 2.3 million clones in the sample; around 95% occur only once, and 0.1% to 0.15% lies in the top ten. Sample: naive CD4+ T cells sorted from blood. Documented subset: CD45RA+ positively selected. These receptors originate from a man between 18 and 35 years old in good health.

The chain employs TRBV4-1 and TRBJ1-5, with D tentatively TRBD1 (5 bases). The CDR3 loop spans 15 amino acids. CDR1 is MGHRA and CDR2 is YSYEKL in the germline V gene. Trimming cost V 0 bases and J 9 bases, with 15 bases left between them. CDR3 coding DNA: TGCGCCAGCAGCCAAGATCTAGGCCGCGGGGGGCCCCAGCATTTT. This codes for CASSQDLGRGGPQHF.

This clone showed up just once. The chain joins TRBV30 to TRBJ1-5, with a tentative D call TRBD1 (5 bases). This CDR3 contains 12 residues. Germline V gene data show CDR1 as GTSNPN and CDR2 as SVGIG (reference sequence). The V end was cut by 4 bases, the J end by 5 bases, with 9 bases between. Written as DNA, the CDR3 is TGTGCCTGGAATGGAGGGGATCAGCCCCAGCATTTT. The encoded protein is CAWNGGDQPQHF. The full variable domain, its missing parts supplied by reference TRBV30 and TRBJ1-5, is SQTIHQWPATLVQPVGSPLSLECTVEGTSNPNLYWYRQAAGRGLQLLFYSVGIGQISSEVPQNLSASRPQDRQFILSSKKLLLSDSGFYLCAWNGGDQPQHFGDGTRLSIL.

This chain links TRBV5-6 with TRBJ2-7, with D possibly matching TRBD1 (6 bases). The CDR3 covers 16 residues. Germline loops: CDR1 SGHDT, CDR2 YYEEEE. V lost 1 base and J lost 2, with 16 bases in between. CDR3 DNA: TGTGCCAGCAGCTTGAACTGGGCAGGGGTAACCTACGAGCAGTACTTC. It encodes CASSLNWAGVTYEQYF.

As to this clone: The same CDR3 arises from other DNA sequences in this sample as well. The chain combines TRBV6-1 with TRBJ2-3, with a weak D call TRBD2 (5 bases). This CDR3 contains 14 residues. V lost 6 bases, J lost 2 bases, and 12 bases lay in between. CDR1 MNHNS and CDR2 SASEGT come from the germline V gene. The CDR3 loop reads CASRRERSTDTQYF. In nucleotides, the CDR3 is TGTGCCAGCAGGAGAGAGCGGTCCACAGATACGCAGTATTTT.

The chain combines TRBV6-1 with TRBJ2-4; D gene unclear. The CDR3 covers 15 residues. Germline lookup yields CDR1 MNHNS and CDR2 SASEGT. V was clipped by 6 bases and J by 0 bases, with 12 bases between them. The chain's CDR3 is CASSDKSLAKNIQYF. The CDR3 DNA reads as TGTGCCAGCAGCGACAAGAGTTTAGCCAAAAACATTCAGTACTTC.

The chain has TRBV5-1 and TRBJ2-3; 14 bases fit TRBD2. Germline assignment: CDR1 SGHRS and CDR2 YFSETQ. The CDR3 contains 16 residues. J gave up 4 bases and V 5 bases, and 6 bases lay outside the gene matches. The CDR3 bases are TGCGCCAGCAGAAGGGGACTAGCGGGAGAAGCAGATACGCAGTATTTT. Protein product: CASRRGLAGEADTQYF.

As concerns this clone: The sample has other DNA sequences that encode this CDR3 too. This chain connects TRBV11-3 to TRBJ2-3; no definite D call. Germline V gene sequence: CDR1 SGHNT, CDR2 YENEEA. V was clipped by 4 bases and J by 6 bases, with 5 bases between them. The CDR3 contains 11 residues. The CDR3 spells CASSSGDTQYF. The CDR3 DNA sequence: TGTGCCAGCAGCTCGGGTGATACGCAGTATTTT.

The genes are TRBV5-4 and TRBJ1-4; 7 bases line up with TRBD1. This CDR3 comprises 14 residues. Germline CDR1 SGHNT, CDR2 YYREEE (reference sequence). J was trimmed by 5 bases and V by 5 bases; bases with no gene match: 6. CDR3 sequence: CASSLTGKNEKLFF. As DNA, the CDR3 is TGTGCCAGCAGTTTGACAGGGAAGAATGAAAAACTGTTTTTT. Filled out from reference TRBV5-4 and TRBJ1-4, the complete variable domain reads ETGVTQSPTHLIKTRGQQVTLRCSSQSGHNTVSWYQQALGQGPQFIFQYYREEENGRGNFPPRFSGLQFPNYSSELNVNALELDDSALYLCASSLTGKNEKLFFGSGTQLSVL.

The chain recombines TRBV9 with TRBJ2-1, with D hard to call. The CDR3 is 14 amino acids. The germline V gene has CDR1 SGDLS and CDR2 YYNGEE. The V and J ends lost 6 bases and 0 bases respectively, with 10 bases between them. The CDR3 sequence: CASTEALSYNEQFF. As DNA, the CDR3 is TGTGCCAGCACAGAAGCCCTCTCCTACAATGAGCAGTTCTTC.

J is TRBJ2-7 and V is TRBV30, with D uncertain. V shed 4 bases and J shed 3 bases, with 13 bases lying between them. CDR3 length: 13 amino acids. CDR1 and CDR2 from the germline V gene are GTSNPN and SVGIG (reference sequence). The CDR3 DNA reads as TGTGCCTGGACTCCGTCCTGGAACTACGAGCAGTACTTC. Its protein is CAWTPSWNYEQYF.

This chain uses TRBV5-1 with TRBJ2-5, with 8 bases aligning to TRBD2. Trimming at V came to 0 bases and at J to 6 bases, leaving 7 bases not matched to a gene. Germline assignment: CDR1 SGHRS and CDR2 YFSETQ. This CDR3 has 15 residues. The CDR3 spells CASSLDSAGVKTQYF. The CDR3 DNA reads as TGCGCCAGCAGCTTGGATTCAGCGGGGGTAAAGACCCAGTACTTC. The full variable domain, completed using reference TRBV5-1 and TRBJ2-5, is KAGVTQTPRYLIKTRGQQVTLSCSPISGHRSVSWYQQTPGQGLQFLFEYFSETQRNKGNFPGRFSGRQFSNSRSEMNVSTLELGDSALYLCASSLDSAGVKTQYFGPGTRLLVL.

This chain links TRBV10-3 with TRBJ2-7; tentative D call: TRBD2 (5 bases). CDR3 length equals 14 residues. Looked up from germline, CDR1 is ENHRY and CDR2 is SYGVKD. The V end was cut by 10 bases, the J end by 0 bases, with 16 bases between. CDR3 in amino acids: CATSGGVSSYEQYF. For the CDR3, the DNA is TGTGCCACCTCCGGAGGAGTGAGCTCCTACGAGCAGTACTTC.

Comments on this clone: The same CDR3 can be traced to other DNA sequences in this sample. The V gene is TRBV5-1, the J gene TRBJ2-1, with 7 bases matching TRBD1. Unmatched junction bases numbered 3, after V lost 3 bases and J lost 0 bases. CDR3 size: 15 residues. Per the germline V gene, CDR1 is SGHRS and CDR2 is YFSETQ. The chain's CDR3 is CASSSGTASYNEQFF. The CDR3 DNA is TGCGCCAGCAGCTCCGGGACAGCCTCCTACAATGAGCAGTTCTTC.

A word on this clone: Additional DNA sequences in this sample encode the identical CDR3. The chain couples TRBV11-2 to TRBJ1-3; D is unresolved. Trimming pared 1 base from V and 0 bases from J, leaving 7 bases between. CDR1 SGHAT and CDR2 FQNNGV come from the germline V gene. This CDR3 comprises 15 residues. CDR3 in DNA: TGTGCCAGCAGCTTAGTTGGGAGCTCTGGAAACACCATATATTTT. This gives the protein CASSLVGSSGNTIYF.

CDR3: CASSPLASETGELFF. The DNA for the CDR3 is TGTGCCAGCTCACCACTAGCGAGCGAAACCGGGGAGCTGTTTTTT. The V gene is TRBV18, the J gene TRBJ2-2, with a possible D match to TRBD2 (5 bases). V was trimmed by 1 base and J by 5 bases, leaving 11 bases between them. Germline assignment: CDR1 KGHSH and CDR2 LQKENI. CDR3 length: 15 amino acids. The full variable domain, rest sourced from reference TRBV18 and TRBJ2-2, is NAGVMQNPRHLVRRRGQEARLRCSPMKGHSHVYWYRQLPEEGLKFMVYLQKENIIDESGMPKERFSAEFPKEGPSILRIQQVVRGDSAAYFCASSPLASETGELFFGEGSRLTVL.

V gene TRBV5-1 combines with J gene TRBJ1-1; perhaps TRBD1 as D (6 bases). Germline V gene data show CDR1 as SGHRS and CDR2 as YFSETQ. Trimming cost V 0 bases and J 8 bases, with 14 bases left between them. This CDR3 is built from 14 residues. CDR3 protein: CASSLAGTPSEAFF. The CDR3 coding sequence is TGCGCCAGCAGCTTGGCCGGGACACCATCGGAAGCTTTCTTT.

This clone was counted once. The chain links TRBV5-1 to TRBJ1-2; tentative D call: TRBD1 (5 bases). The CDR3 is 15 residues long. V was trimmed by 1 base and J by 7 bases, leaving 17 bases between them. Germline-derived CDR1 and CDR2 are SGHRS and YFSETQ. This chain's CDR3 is CASSLPPGEKGGYTF. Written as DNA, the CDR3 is TGCGCCAGCAGCTTGCCCCCGGGGGAGAAGGGTGGCTACACCTTC.

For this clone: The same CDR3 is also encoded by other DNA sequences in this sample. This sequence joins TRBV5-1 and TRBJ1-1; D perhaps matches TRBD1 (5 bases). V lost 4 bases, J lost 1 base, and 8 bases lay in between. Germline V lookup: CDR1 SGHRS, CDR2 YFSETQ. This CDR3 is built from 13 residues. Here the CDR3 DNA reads TGCGCCAGCAGCGGGACGGAGAACACTGAAGCTTTCTTT. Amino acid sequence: CASSGTENTEAFF.

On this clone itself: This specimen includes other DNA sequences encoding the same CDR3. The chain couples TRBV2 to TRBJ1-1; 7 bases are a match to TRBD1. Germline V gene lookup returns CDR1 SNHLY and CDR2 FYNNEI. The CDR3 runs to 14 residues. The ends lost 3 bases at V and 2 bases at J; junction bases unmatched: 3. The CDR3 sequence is CASSERQGNTEAFF. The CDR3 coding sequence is TGTGCCAGCAGTGAGCGACAGGGAAACACTGAAGCTTTCTTT.

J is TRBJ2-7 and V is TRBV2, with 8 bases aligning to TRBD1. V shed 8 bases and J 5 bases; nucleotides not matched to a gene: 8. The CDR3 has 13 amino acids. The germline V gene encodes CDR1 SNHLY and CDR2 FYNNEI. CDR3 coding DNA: TGTGCCAGCGAATCGGCAGGGGGCCACGAGCAGTACTTC. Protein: CASESAGGHEQYF. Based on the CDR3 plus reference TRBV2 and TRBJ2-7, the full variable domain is EPEVTQTPSHQVTQMGQEVILRCVPISNHLYFYWYRQILGQKVEFLVSFYNNEISEKSEIFDDQFSVERPDGSNFTLKIRSTKLEDSAMYFCASESAGGHEQYFGPGTRLTVT.

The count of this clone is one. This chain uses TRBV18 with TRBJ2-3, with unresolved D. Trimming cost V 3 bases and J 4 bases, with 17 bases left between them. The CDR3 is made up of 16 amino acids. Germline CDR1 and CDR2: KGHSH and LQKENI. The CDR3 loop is CASSPPRALYPDTQYF. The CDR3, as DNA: TGTGCCAGCTCACCCCCCCGGGCTCTCTATCCAGATACGCAGTATTTT.

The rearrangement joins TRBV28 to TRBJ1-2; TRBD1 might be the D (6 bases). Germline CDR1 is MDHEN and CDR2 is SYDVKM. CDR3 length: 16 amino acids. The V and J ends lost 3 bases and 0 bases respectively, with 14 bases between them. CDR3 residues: CASSFPGGGTNYGYTF. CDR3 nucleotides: TGTGCCAGCAGTTTCCCCGGAGGGGGGACTAACTATGGCTACACCTTC.

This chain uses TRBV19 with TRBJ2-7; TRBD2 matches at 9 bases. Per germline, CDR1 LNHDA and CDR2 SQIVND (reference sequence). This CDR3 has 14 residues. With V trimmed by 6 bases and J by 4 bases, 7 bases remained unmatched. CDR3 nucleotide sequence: TGTGCCAGTAGACCGGGACTAGCAGAATACGAGCAGTACTTC. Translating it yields CASRPGLAEYEQYF.

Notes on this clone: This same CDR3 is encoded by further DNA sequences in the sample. The CDR3: CASSLGGGQGSYEQYF. The DNA of the CDR3 is TGTGCCAGCAGCTTGGGAGGAGGGCAGGGTTCTTACGAGCAGTACTTC. The chain carries TRBV5-4 and TRBJ2-7; D is perhaps TRBD2 (6 bases). The CDR3 runs to 16 residues. The ends were cut back, 0 bases at V and 4 bases at J, with 17 bases in the middle. CDR1 is SGHNT, CDR2 YYREEE, per germline (reference sequence).

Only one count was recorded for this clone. The CDR3, as DNA: TGTGCCAGCAGCTTTTACGGGAGTTATGGCTACACCTTC. It translates to CASSFYGSYGYTF. The chain combines TRBV5-6 with TRBJ1-2; D is unclear. Per germline, CDR1 SGHDT and CDR2 YYEEEE. CDR3 size: 13 residues. V gave up 2 bases and J gave up 5 bases, with 10 bases separating them. Complete variable domain (other parts from reference TRBV5-6 and TRBJ1-2): DAGVTQSPTHLIKTRGQQVTLRCSPKSGHDTVSWYQQALGQGPQFIFQYYEEEERQRGNFPDRFSGHQFPNYSSELNVNALLLGDSALYLCASSFYGSYGYTFGSGTRLTVV.

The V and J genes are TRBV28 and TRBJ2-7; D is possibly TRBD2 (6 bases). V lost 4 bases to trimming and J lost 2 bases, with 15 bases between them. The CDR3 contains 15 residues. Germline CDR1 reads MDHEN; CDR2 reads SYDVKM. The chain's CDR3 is CASSSPGGVTYEQYF. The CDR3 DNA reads TGTGCCAGCAGTTCCCCGGGCGGGGTCACCTACGAGCAGTACTTC.

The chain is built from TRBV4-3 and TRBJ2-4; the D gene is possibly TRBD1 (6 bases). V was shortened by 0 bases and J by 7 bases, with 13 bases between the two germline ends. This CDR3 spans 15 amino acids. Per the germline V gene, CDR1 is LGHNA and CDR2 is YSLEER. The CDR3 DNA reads TGCGCCAGCAGCCAAGATGGCACAGGGTCTAACATTCAGTACTTC. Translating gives CASSQDGTGSNIQYF.

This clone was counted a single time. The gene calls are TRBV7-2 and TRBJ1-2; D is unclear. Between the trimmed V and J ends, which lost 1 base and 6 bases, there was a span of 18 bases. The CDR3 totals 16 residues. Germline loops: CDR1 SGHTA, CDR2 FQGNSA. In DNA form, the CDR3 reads TGTGCCAGCAGCTTAGGGCAGTCGCGAATTTCAGATGGCTACACCTTC. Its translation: CASSLGQSRISDGYTF.

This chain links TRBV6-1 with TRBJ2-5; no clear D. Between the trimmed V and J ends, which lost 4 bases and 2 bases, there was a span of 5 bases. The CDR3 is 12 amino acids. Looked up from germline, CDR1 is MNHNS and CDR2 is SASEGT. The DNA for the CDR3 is TGTGCCAGCAGTGCTGTTCAAGAGACCCAGTACTTC. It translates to CASSAVQETQYF.

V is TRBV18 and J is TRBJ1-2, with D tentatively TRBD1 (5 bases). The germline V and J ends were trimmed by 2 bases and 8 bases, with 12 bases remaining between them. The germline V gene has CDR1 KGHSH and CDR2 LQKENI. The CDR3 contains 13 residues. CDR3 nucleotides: TGTGCCAGCTCACCAATAGGGGTACGAGGCTACACCTTC. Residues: CASSPIGVRGYTF. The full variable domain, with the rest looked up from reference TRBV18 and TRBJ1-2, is NAGVMQNPRHLVRRRGQEARLRCSPMKGHSHVYWYRQLPEEGLKFMVYLQKENIIDESGMPKERFSAEFPKEGPSILRIQQVVRGDSAAYFCASSPIGVRGYTFGSGTRLTVV.

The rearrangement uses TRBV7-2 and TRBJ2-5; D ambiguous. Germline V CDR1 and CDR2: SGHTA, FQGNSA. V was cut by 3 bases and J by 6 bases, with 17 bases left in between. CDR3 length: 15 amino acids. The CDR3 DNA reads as TGTGCCAGCAGCTTGGGTAGGGTGGGTGCGAAGACCCAGTACTTC. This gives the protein CASSLGRVGAKTQYF.

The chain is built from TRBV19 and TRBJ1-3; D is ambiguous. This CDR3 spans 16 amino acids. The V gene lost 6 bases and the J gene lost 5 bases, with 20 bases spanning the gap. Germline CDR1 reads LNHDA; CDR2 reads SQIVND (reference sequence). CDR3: CASRLSWAAERNTIYF. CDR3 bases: TGTGCCAGTAGACTCTCCTGGGCAGCAGAAAGAAACACCATATATTTT.